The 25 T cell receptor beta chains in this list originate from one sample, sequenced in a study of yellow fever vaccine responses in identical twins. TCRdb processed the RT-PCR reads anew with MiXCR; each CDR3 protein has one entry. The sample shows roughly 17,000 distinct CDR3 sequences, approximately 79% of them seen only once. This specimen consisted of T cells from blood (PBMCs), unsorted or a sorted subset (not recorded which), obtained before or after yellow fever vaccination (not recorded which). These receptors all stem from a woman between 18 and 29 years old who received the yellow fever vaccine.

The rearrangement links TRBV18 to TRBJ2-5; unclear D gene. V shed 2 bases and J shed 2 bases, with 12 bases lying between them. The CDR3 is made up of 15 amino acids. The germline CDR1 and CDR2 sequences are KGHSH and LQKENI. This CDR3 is CASSPWNSLQETQYF. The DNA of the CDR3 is TGTGCCAGCTCACCATGGAACAGTTTGCAAGAGACCCAGTACTTC.

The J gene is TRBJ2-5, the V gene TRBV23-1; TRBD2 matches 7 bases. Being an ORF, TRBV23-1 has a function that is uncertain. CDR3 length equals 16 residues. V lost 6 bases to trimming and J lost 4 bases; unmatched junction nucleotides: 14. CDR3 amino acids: CASRIQVPSGGETQYF. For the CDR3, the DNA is TGCGCCAGCAGGATACAGGTTCCTTCGGGAGGAGAGACCCAGTACTTC.

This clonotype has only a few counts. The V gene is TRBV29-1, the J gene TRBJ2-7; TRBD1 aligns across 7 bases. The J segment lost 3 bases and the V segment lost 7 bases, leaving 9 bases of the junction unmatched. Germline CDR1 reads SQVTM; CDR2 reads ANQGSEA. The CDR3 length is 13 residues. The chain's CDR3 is CSAKTGNDYEQYF. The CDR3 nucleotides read TGCAGCGCCAAGACAGGGAACGACTACGAGCAGTACTTC.

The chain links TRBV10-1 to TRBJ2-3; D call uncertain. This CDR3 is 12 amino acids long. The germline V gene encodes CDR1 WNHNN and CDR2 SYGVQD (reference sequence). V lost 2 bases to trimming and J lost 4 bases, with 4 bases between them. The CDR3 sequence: CASSEDADTQYF. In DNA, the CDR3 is TGCGCCAGCAGTGAGGATGCAGATACGCAGTATTTT.

The chain's CDR3 is CASSLGDSLNEQFF. The CDR3 DNA reads TGTGCCAGCTCCCTGGGTGATAGTTTGAATGAGCAGTTCTTC. The rearrangement uses TRBV18 and TRBJ2-1, with D hard to call. This CDR3 is built from 14 residues. V was shortened by 6 bases and J by 7 bases, with 16 bases between the two germline ends. Germline V lookup: CDR1 KGHSH, CDR2 LQKENI.

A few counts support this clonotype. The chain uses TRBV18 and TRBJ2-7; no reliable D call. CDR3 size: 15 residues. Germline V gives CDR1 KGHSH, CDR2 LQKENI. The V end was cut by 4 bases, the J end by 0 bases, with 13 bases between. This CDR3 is CASSQGAEDSYEQYV. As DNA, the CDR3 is TGTGCCAGCTCACAGGGTGCAGAGGACTCCTACGAGCAGTACGTC.

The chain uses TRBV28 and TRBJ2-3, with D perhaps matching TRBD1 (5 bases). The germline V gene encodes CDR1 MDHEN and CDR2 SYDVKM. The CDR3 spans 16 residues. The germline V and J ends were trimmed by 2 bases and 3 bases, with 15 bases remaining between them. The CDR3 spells CASSLSRVQVTDTQYF. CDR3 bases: TGTGCCAGCAGTTTAAGCAGGGTTCAGGTTACAGATACGCAGTATTTT. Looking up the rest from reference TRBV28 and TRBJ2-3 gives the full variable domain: DVKVTQSSRYLVKRTGEKVFLECVQDMDHENMFWYRQDPGLGLRLIYFSYDVKMKEKGDIPEGYSVSREKKERFSLILESASTNQTSMYLCASSLSRVQVTDTQYFGPGTRLTVL.

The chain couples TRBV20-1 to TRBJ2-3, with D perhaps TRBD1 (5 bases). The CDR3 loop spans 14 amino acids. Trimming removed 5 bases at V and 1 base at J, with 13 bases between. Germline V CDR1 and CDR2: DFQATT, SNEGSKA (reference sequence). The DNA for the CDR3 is TGCAGTGCTCGTCCTTGGGGCCGCACAGATACGCAGTATTTT. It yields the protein CSARPWGRTDTQYF.

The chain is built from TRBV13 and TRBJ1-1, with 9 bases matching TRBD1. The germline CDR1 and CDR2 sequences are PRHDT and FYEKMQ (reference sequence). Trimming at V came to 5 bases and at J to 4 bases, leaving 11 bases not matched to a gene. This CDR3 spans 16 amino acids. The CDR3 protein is CASSPRDRAKSTEAFF. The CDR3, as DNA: TGTGCCAGCAGCCCTAGGGACAGGGCAAAGAGCACTGAAGCTTTCTTT.

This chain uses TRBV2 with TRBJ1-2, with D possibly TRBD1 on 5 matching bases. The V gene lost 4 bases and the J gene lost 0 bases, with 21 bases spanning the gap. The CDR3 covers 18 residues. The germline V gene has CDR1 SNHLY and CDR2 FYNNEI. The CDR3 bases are TGTGCCAGCAGTGCGTGGGGTGAACAGGAAAAACCTAACTATGGCTACACCTTC. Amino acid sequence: CASSAWGEQEKPNYGYTF.

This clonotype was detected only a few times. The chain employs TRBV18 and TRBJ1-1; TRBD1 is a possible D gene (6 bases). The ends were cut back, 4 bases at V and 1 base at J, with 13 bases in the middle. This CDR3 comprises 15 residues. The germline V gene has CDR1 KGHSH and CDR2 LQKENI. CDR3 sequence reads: CASSLHTGSNTEAFF. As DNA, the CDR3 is TGTGCCAGCTCACTACACACAGGGTCGAACACTGAAGCTTTCTTT.

CDR3 sequence (DNA): TGCGCCAGCAGTGATGGGGTAGGGACTTGGAACACTGAAGCTTTCTTT. This gives the protein CASSDGVGTWNTEAFF. The chain carries TRBV10-1 and TRBJ1-1; possible D gene TRBD1, 5 bases. Trimming cost V 3 bases and J 1 base, with 15 bases left between them. This CDR3 region has 16 residues. The germline V gene has CDR1 WNHNN and CDR2 SYGVQD (reference sequence).

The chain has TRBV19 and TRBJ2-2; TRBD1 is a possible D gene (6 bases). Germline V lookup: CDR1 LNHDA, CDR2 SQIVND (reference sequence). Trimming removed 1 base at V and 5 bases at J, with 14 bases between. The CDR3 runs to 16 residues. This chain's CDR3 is CASSIVSYRATGELFF. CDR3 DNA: TGTGCCAGTAGTATAGTTTCTTACAGGGCGACCGGGGAGCTGTTTTTT.

The CDR3, as DNA: TGTGCCAGCCTCCAGGGTACCGAGCAGTACTTC. Its protein product is CASLQGTEQYF. The V and J genes are TRBV13 and TRBJ2-7, with D maybe TRBD1 (5 bases). Germline-derived CDR1 and CDR2 are PRHDT and FYEKMQ (reference sequence). This CDR3 has 11 residues. Trimming removed 8 bases at V and 6 bases at J, with 11 bases between.

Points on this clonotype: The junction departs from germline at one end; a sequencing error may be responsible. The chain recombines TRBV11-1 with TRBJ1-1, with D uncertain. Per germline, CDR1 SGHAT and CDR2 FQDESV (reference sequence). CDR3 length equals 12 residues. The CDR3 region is CATTDGNTEAYF. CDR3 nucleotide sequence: TGTGCCACCACCGACGGCAACACTGAAGCTTACTTT. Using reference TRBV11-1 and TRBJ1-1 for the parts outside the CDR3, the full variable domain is EAEVAQSPRYKITEKSQAVAFWCDPISGHATLYWYRQILGQGPELLVQFQDESVVDDSQLPKDRFSAERLKGVDSTLKIQPAELGDSAMYLCATTDGNTEAYFGQGTRLTVV.

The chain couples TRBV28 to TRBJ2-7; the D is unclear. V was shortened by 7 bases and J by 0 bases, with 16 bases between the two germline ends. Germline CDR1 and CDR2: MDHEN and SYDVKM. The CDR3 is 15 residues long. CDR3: CASTPDGVSSYEQYV. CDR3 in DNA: TGTGCCAGCACCCCCGATGGGGTTAGCTCCTACGAGCAGTACGTC.

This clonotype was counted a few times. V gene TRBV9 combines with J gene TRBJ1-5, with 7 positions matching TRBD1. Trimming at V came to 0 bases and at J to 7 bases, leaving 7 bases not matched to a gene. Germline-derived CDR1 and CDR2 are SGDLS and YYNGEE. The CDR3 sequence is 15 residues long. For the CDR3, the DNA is TGTGCCAGCAGCGTAGGTCAGGGGGTAGGACAGCCCCAGCATTTT. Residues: CASSVGQGVGQPQHF.

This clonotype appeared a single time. The CDR3 coding sequence is TGCAGCGTTGCCGGGACTCCTAGTGAGCAGTTCTTC. It is translated as CSVAGTPSEQFF. This rearrangement joins TRBV29-1 to TRBJ2-1, with a weak D call TRBD2 (6 bases). The CDR3 has 12 amino acids. V lost 4 bases, J lost 9 bases, and 13 bases lay in between. Looked up from germline, CDR1 is SQVTM and CDR2 is ANQGSEA.

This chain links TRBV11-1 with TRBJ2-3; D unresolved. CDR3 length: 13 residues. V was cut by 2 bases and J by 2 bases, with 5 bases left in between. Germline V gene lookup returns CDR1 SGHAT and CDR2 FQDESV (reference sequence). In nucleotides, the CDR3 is TGTGCCAGCAGCTTAAGGTCCACAGATACGCAGTATTTT. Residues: CASSLRSTDTQYF.

The DNA for the CDR3 is TGTGCCAGCAGCCCCACGTCCACCTACAATGAGCAGTTCTTC. Translated: CASSPTSTYNEQFF. The chain recombines TRBV7-3 with TRBJ2-1; no definite D call. CDR1 is SGHTA, CDR2 FQGTGA, per germline. The CDR3 totals 14 residues. Trimming took off 5 bases at V and 2 bases at J, with 10 bases between the two ends. Filled out from reference TRBV7-3 and TRBJ2-1, the complete variable domain reads GAGVSQTPSNKVTEKGKYVELRCDPISGHTALYWYRQSLGQGPEFLIYFQGTGAADDSGLPNDRFFAVRPEGSVSTLKIQRTERGDSAVYLCASSPTSTYNEQFFGPGTRLTVL.

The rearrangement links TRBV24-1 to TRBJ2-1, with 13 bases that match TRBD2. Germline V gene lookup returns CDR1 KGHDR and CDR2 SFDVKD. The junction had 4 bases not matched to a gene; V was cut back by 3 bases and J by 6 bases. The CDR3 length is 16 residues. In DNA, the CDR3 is TGTGCCACCAGTGATGAGACTAGCGGGAGGATCAATGAGCAGTTCTTC. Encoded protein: CATSDETSGRINEQFF.

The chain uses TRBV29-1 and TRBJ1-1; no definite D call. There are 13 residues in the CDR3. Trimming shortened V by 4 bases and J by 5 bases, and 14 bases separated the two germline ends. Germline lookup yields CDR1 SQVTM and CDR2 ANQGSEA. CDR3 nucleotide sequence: TGCAGCGTTGTGTCCCCCTGGGGTACTGAAGCTTTCTTT. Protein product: CSVVSPWGTEAFF.

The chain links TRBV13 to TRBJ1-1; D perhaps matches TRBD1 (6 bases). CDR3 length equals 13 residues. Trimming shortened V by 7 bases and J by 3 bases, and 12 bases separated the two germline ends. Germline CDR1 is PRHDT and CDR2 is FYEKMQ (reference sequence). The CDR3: CASTFGQYTEAFF. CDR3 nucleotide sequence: TGTGCCAGCACCTTTGGACAGTACACTGAAGCTTTCTTT.

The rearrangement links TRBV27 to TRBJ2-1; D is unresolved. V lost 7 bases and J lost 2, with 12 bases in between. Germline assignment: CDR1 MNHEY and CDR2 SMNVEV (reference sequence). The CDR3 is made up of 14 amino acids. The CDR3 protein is CASNSIPTYNEQFF. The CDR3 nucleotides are TGTGCCAGCAATTCTATTCCGACCTACAATGAGCAGTTCTTC.

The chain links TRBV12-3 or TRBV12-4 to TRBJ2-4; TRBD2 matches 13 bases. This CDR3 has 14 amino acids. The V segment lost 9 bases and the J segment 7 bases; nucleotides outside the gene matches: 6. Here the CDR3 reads CASGLAGVGNIQYF. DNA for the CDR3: TGTGCCAGTGGACTAGCGGGAGTGGGGAACATTCAGTACTTC.